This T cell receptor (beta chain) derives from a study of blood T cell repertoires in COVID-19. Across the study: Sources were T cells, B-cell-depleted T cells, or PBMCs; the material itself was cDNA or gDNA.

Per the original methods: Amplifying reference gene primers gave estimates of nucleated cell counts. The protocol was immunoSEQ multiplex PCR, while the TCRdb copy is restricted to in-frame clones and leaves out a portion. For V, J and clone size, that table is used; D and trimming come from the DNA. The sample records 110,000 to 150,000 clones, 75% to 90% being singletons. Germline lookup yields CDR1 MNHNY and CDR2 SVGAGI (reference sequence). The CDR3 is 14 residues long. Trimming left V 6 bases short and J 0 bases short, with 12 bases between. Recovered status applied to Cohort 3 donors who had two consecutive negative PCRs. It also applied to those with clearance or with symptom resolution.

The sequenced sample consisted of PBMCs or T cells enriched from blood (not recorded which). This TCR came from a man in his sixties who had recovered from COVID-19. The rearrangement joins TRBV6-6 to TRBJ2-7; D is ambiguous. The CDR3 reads CASREKFSSYEQYF. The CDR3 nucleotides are TGTGCCAGCAGAGAGAAATTTAGCTCCTACGAGCAGTACTTC.